A few counts support the clone carrying this T cell receptor beta chain. This specimen comes from a study of T cells in Graves' hyperthyroidism and ophthalmopathy. Germline loops: CDR1 SGHNT, CDR2 YYREEE (reference sequence). CDR3 length: 14 residues. J was trimmed by 5 bases and V by 3 bases; bases with no gene match: 6. Template material for amplifying TCR beta CDR3 regions consisted of RNA transcripts. The study used the HTBI primer set for a first-round RT-PCR of the TCR CDR3. TCRdb redid the calling of the multiplex PCR reads with MiXCR, one entry per CDR3 protein. The sample lists 380,000 or so distinct CDR3 sequences, about 13% seen once, with 20% in the top ten.

What was sequenced was blood. The V and J genes are TRBV5-4 and TRBJ1-1; TRBD1 matches at 8 bases. This clonotype originated in a man younger than 40 with Graves' hyperthyroidism that later progressed to Graves' ophthalmopathy. CDR3 sequence reads: CASSWGQADTEAFF. The CDR3 DNA sequence: TGTGCCAGCAGCTGGGGACAGGCGGATACTGAAGCTTTCTTT.